These 17 T cell receptor beta chains were sequenced from one sample in a study of technical replicates of blood from a few donors. Measured with immunoSEQ multiplex PCR; TCRdb has only the in-frame clones, and not every one. The data hold around 68,000 clones, with under 98% observed a single time. Sequenced input: T cells isolated from PBMCs. Receptors originate from a human donor in good health.

This clone was recorded only once. The chain is built from TRBV30 and TRBJ2-3; tentative D call: TRBD1 (5 bases). CDR3 length: 14 amino acids. Germline CDR1 reads GTSNPN; CDR2 reads SVGIG (reference sequence). V dropped 8 bases and J dropped 6 bases, with 21 bases sitting between them. Here the CDR3 reads CASGHPGGADTQYF. DNA for the CDR3: TGTGCCAGTGGACATCCCGGTGGCGCGGATACGCAGTATTTT.

The chain combines TRBV5-1 with TRBJ2-7, with 8 bases fitting TRBD2. The CDR3 extends over 17 amino acids. The germline V gene has CDR1 SGHRS and CDR2 YFSETQ. J gave up 5 bases and V 2 bases, and 15 bases lay outside the gene matches. The CDR3 DNA reads TGCGCCAGCAGCTTACGCGGTAGCGGGGTAGTAGCGGACGAGCAGTACTTC. This translates into CASSLRGSGVVADEQYF.

The chain employs TRBV11-3 and TRBJ2-5; D is undetermined. The CDR3 spans 14 residues. The ends were cut back, 5 bases at V and 3 bases at J, with 13 bases in the middle. Looked up from germline, CDR1 is SGHNT and CDR2 is YENEEA. The CDR3 protein is CASSPVEVKETQYF. In DNA, the CDR3 is TGTGCCAGCAGCCCCGTAGAAGTAAAAGAGACCCAGTACTTC.

To note about this clone: Mismatch with germline at one junction end may stem from a read error. This rearrangement joins TRBV4-1 to TRBJ1-5; possible D gene TRBD1, 5 bases. The germline V gene has CDR1 MGHRA and CDR2 YSYEKL. This CDR3 spans 16 amino acids. The CDR3 DNA is TGCGCCAGCAGCCATTTCTCCAGGGAGGGCAACCAGCCCCAGCATTTT. It yields the protein CASSHFSREGNQPQHF.

This rearrangement joins TRBV6-5 to TRBJ1-2; TRBD1 matches at 7 bases. Per the germline V gene, CDR1 is MNHEY and CDR2 is SVGAGI. Trimming cost V 2 bases and J 6 bases; bases outside gene matches: 6. The CDR3 has 14 amino acids. CDR3 sequence (DNA): TGTGCCAGCAGTTACGGGACAGAAGGGCATGGCTACACCTTC. Translation gives CASSYGTEGHGYTF.

The chain uses TRBV9 and TRBJ2-3; 7 nucleotides align to TRBD2. CDR1 and CDR2 from the germline V gene are SGDLS and YYNGEE. This CDR3 is 14 amino acids long. The ends lost 0 bases at V and 7 bases at J; junction bases unmatched: 5. CDR3 sequence: CASSVASGGYTQYF. The CDR3 DNA reads as TGTGCCAGCAGCGTAGCCTCCGGGGGGTATACGCAGTATTTT. Drawing the rest from reference TRBV9 and TRBJ2-3, the complete variable domain is DSGVTQTPKHLITATGQRVTLRCSPRSGDLSVYWYQQSLDQGLQFLIQYYNGEERAKGNILERFSAQQFPDLHSELNLSSLELGDSALYFCASSVASGGYTQYFGPGTRLTVL.

The chain employs TRBV2 and TRBJ1-5, with 7 bases identical to TRBD1. The CDR3 is 15 residues long. Germline V gene sequence: CDR1 SNHLY, CDR2 FYNNEI. Unmatched junction bases numbered 9, after V lost 5 bases and J lost 5 bases. CDR3 sequence (DNA): TGTGCCAGCAGTTCTCAGACAGGGAAGGATCAGCCCCAGCATTTT. It codes for CASSSQTGKDQPQHF.

CDR3 coding DNA: TGTGCCAGCAGTAGGGGACTAGCGCACGAGCAGTACTTC. It yields the protein CASSRGLAHEQYF. This chain links TRBV6-5 with TRBJ2-7; 10 bases are a match to TRBD2. Germline CDR1 reads MNHEY; CDR2 reads SVGAGI. The CDR3 covers 13 residues. Trimming removed 5 bases from V and 5 bases from J; junction bases left unmatched: 3.

V and J are TRBV6-5 and TRBJ2-3; TRBD2 agrees at 8 bases. Germline trimming cut 6 bases from V and 3 bases from J; bases unmatched to any gene: 8. The germline gives CDR1 MNHEY, CDR2 SVGAGI. The CDR3 is 15 residues long. The CDR3 DNA reads TGTGCCAGCAGAAGACTCGGGGGGGATACAGATACGCAGTATTTT. It is translated as CASRRLGGDTDTQYF.

This chain uses TRBV5-4 with TRBJ2-1; 8 nucleotides agree with TRBD2. Germline values: CDR1 SGHNT, CDR2 YYREEE (reference sequence). CDR3 length equals 17 residues. V was clipped by 5 bases and J by 0 bases; unmatched bases: 10. This CDR3 reads CASRETSAPSSYNEQFF. The CDR3 bases are TGTGCCAGCAGGGAGACTAGCGCTCCTAGCTCCTACAATGAGCAGTTCTTC.

The chain uses TRBV27 and TRBJ1-1; D is unclear. Trimming left V 0 bases short and J 8 bases short, with 10 bases between. The CDR3 covers 13 residues. Germline V gene sequence: CDR1 MNHEY, CDR2 SMNVEV (reference sequence). The DNA of the CDR3 is TGTGCCAGCAGTTTATCGACGGGTGAAGAAGCTTTCTTT. This sequence encodes CASSLSTGEEAFF.

J is TRBJ1-2 and V is TRBV28, with a possible D match to TRBD1 (6 bases). The length of the CDR3 is 13 residues. Germline CDR1 MDHEN, CDR2 SYDVKM. V lost 3 bases and J 8 bases, leaving 13 bases between the germline ends. The CDR3 region is CASSFTGRWGYTF. The CDR3 DNA reads as TGTGCCAGCAGTTTTACAGGGCGGTGGGGCTACACCTTC.

Comments on this clone: Other DNA sequences of this sample code for an identical CDR3. V is TRBV27 and J is TRBJ2-7; D gene uncertain. V lost 0 bases and J lost 1, with 4 bases in between. CDR3 length equals 13 residues. The germline gives CDR1 MNHEY, CDR2 SMNVEV (reference sequence). DNA for the CDR3: TGTGCCAGCAGTTTATCGGCTTCCTACGAGCAGTACTTC. Amino acids: CASSLSASYEQYF.

The CDR3 DNA sequence: TGCGCCAGCAGCCAAGATCCGGGACAGGGGTGGACTGAAGCTTTCTTT. It translates to CASSQDPGQGWTEAFF. The gene calls are TRBV4-3 and TRBJ1-1; 10 bases align to TRBD1. The CDR3 extends over 16 amino acids. The ends lost 0 bases at V and 5 bases at J; junction bases unmatched: 6. CDR1 and CDR2 from the germline V gene are LGHNA and YSLEER.

The V gene is TRBV27, the J gene TRBJ1-2; D remains unclear. Trimming took off 0 bases at V and 6 bases at J, with 14 bases between the two ends. Germline CDR1 and CDR2: MNHEY and SMNVEV (reference sequence). This CDR3 comprises 15 residues. CDR3: CASSLSIEGIHGYTF. The CDR3 coding sequence is TGTGCCAGCAGTTTATCGATCGAGGGAATTCATGGCTACACCTTC.

This clone has only one observation. The J gene is TRBJ1-1, the V gene TRBV6-5, with D tentatively TRBD1 (6 bases). The CDR3 runs to 14 residues. Trimming left V 5 bases short and J 1 base short, with 11 bases between. CDR1 and CDR2 (germline): MNHEY, SVGAGI. For the CDR3, the DNA is TGTGCCAGCAGTCCCTGGACAGCGAACACTGAAGCTTTCTTT. Translation gives CASSPWTANTEAFF.

This clone appeared a single time. The rearrangement uses TRBV11-2 and TRBJ2-7, with 11 bases lining up with TRBD1. The CDR3 consists of 14 residues. CDR1 and CDR2 (germline): SGHAT, FQNNGV. J gave up 0 bases and V 6 bases, and 1 base lay outside the gene matches. The CDR3 DNA reads TGTGCCAGCAGGGGACAGGGGGGCTCCTACGAGCAGTACTTC. It is translated as CASRGQGGSYEQYF. The entire variable domain, with the rest obtained from reference TRBV11-2 and TRBJ2-7, is as follows: EAGVAQSPRYKIIEKRQSVAFWCNPISGHATLYWYQQILGQGPKLLIQFQNNGVVDDSQLPKDRFSAERLKGVDSTLKIQPAKLEDSAVYLCASRGQGGSYEQYFGPGTRLTVT.